The clone carrying this T cell receptor beta chain was recorded a few times. Only in-frame clones appear in the TCRdb table, and some are missing; sequencing was by immunoSEQ multiplex PCR. This sample has 150,000 or so clones, with about 93% found just once. CDR3 length: 16 residues. The entry originates in a study of blood T cell repertoires in COVID-19. Sequencing was carried out using peripheral blood. The chain links TRBV12-2 to TRBJ2-3; the listed D gene, TRBD2, was not tested against the DNA. TRBV12-2 is assigned pseudogene status. The clonotype comes from a woman in her 50s with acute or convalescent COVID-19. The CDR3 DNA is TGTGCAAGTCGCTCAAGCCCCCTAGAGGGCGCAGATACGCAGTATTTT. As protein: CASRSSPLEGADTQYF.